This TCR beta chain was documented in a study of blood T cell repertoires in COVID-19 (dated by TCRdb to 2020 to 2022). About the investigation overall: Samples covering the acute and convalescent phases of COVID-19 were provided by collaborators in the United States, Italy and Spain. The prospective study material was composed of cDNA or gDNA derived from T cells, B-cell-depleted T cells, or PBMCs. Deeply sampled blood TCRbeta repertoires from subjects exposed to, actively infected with, or recovered from COVID-19 were included in the dataset. A de-identified subject ID, COVID-19 status, age in years and sex were almost always included in the sample metadata. A freely available public database, intended as a resource for researchers studying the immune response to SARS-CoV-2, is where the repertoires were released. The samples were drawn from the first 160 participants of the ongoing ImmuneRACE study and from 950 to 1,500 subjects provided by 6 global collaborators. Where available, HLA class I and class II types were obtained from metadata supplied by the sample provider rather than from assay-based typing.

Details on this clone: What antigen it recognizes has not been identified. Base qualities are not at hand, and no much larger clone is one base apart.

TCRbeta CDR3 regions were amplified from genomic DNA by means of the immunoSEQ Assay, a bias-controlled multiplex PCR. The authors' pipeline ran thus. The number of nucleated cells in each sample was estimated from the amplification of reference gene primers within the assay. To quantify the absolute abundance of each unique TCRbeta CDR3 rearrangement, sequence reads were collapsed and filtered. For each sample, productive Simpson clonality was calculated as the square root of Simpson's diversity index over productive rearrangements. Not all clones reach the TCRdb copy of this immuneACCESS table, which keeps in-frame sequences only. Checked studies attribute under half of the gap to unresolved V genes and leave the rest unexplained. V and J calls and clone size are those listed in that table; D and trimming were worked out from the DNA. The sample table holds about 380,000 clones, of which 70% to 90% were seen once. In total, the top ten clones hold roughly 1.2% of the sample.

Participants in the prospective study were aged roughly 18 to 89 years, lived in 20 to 30 United States geographic areas, and enrolled through a virtual design. To assign participants to cohorts, the prospective study relied on clinical history that participants themselves reported in a screening survey and a study questionnaire. ImmuneRACE Cohort 3 recovered participants were defined by two consecutive negative NP/OP PCR tests, healthcare professional clearance, or symptom resolution. Mobile phlebotomists in the prospective study collected whole blood, serum and a nasopharyngeal or oropharyngeal swab from every participant. Participants in the prospective study had the option to provide additional blood draws and questionnaires over an approximately 2-month period. Before DNA extraction, prospective study blood samples were shipped either frozen or at room temperature. The paper as a whole reports these results and caveats: Clinical and demographic metadata were provided uncurated, with the amount varying by source and participant.

Sequenced sample: PBMCs or T cells enriched from blood (not recorded which). This TCR came from a woman aged 18-30 years who had recovered from COVID-19.

The DNA sequence follows: TGTGCCAGCAGCATAGGGACAGGGAGTGAAGCTTTCTTT. This sequence encodes CASSIGTGSEAFF. The chain is made from TRBV11-3 and TRBJ1-1, with 9 central nucleotides matching TRBD1. CDR1 SGHNT and CDR2 YENEEA are derived from the germline V gene. Measured from the cysteine to the phenylalanine, the CDR3 is 13 residues long. Just the 39-base CDR3 DNA is kept, in frame starting at base 1. Trimming leaves V shorter by 5 bases and J shorter by 7 bases, with the junction holding 5 bases beyond the gene matches. Reference TRBV11-3 and TRBJ1-1 proteins supply the regions before and after the CDR3; the full variable domain is: EAGVVQSPRYKIIEKKQPVAFWCNPISGHNTLYWYLQNLGQGPELLIRYENEEAVDDSQLPKDRFSAERLKGVDSTLKIQPAELGDSAVYLCASSIGTGSEAFFGQGTRLTVV.